This T cell receptor (beta chain) appears in the sequencing data of a study of T cell clonotyping in hematopoietic cell transplantation. Study overall: Recipients' pretransplant samples followed cytoreduction.

As to this clone: The antigen remains unidentified.

TCRdb's copy holds only in-frame clones and misses some; the assay was immunoSEQ multiplex PCR. This sample has tens of thousands of clones; 85% to 90% occur once, and the top ten carry about 5.6%. Noted time point: recipient sample about 28 days before transplant, after cytoreduction. The V end lost 3 bases, the J end lost 2 bases, and 12 bases lay between the germline ends. Germline CDR1 is SGHRS and CDR2 is YFSETQ. The CDR3 runs 14 residues. Study-wide findings and caveats: Higher Inverse Simpson Index values in graft donor and pretransplant recipient predicted broader posttransplant TCR diversity. Without cell sorting, CD4 versus CD8 contributions remain unresolved.

Sequences were derived from peripheral blood mononuclear cells, sampled before stem cell transplant. The TCR originated in a man in his fifties or sixties with biphenotypic leukemia. Some clones in this sample may be carry-over from other donors' samples. The chain has TRBV5-1 and TRBJ2-7; weak D call: TRBD1 (5 bases). The CDR3 region is CASSSKTVTYEQYF. In DNA, the CDR3 is TGCGCCAGCAGCTCGAAGACAGTTACCTACGAGCAGTACTTC. Together with reference TRBV5-1 and TRBJ2-7, the CDR3 gives the full variable domain: KAGVTQTPRYLIKTRGQQVTLSCSPISGHRSVSWYQQTPGQGLQFLFEYFSETQRNKGNFPGRFSGRQFSNSRSEMNVSTLELGDSALYLCASSSKTVTYEQYFGPGTRLTVT.